Here is one TCR beta chain with its context. A read error may account for a junction end that differs from germline. Germline V lookup: CDR1 SGDLS, CDR2 YYNGEE. This CDR3 contains 15 residues. At the time of active disease, bone marrow was collected from every patient. The data were taken from a study of read filtering for tumor transcriptome and immune sequencing. From 400 to 450 ng of RNA, a library with molecular barcoded alpha/delta and beta/gamma adaptors was made. TCRdb used MiXCR to reprocess the reads, holding one entry per CDR3 protein. The sample lists around 58,000 distinct CDR3 sequences, more than 11% occurring once.

The sample was a population of CD138-negative cells sorted from bone marrow. This TCR derives from a donor aged 40 or over with multiple myeloma. The chain links TRBV9 to TRBJ1-3, with D uncertain. The CDR3 region has the DNA TGTGCCTGCAGCCCGGCAGGTCTCTCTGGAAACACCATATATTTT. Protein: CACSPAGLSGNTIYF. Full variable domain (missing parts from reference TRBV9 and TRBJ1-3): DSGVTQTPKHLITATGQRVTLRCSPRSGDLSVYWYQQSLDQGLQFLIQYYNGEERAKGNILERFSAQQFPDLHSELNLSSLELGDSALYFCACSPAGLSGNTIYFGEGSWLTVV.